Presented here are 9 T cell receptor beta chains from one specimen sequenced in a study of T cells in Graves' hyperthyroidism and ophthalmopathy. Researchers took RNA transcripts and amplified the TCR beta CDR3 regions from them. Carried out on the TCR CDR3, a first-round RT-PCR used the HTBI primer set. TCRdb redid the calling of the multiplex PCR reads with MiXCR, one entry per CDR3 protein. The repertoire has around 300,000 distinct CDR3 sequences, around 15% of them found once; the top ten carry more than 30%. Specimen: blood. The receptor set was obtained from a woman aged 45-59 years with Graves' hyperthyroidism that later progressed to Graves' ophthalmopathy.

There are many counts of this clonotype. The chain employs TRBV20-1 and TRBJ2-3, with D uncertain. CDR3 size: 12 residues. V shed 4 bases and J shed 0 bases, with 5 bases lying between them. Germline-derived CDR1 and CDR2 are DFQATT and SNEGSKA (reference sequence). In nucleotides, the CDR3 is TGCAGTGCTACTCCTAGCACAGATACGCAGTATTTT. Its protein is CSATPSTDTQYF.

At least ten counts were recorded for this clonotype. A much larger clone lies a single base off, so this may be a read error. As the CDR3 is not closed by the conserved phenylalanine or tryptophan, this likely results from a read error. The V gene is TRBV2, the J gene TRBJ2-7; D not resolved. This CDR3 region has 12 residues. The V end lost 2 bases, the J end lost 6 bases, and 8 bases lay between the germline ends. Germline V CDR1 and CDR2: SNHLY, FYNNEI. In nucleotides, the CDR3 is TGTGCCAGCAGTGAAAACTCTCCCGAGCAGTACCTC. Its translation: CASSENSPEQYL.

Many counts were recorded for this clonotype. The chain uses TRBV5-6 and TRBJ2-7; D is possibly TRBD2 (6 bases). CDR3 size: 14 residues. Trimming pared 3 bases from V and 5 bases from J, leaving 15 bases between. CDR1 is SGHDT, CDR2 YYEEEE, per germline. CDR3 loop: CASSWGTASHEQYF. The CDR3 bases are TGTGCCAGCAGCTGGGGGACTGCCTCGCACGAGCAGTACTTC.

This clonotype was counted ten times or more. CDR3 amino acids: CASRSGTGDSGANVLTF. In DNA form, the CDR3 reads TGTGCCAGCAGATCCGGGACAGGGGACTCTGGGGCCAACGTCCTGACTTTC. The chain combines TRBV6-2 or TRBV6-3 with TRBJ2-6, with 10 bases matching TRBD1. Germline V lookup: CDR1 MNHEY, CDR2 SVGEGT. The CDR3 covers 17 residues. The ends lost 6 bases at V and 0 bases at J; junction bases unmatched: 5.

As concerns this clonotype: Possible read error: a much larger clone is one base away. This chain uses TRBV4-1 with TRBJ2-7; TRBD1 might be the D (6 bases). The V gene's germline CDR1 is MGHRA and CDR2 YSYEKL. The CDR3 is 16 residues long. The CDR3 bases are TGCGCCAGCAGCTCACAGCCGGGACACGGAAACTACGGGCAGTACTTC. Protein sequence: CASSSQPGHGNYGQYF.

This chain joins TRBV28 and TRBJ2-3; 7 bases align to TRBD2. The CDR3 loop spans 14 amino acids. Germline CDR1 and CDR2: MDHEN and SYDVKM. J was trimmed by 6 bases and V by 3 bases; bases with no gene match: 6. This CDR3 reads CASSFVGGEDTQYF. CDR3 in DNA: TGTGCCAGCAGTTTTGTGGGAGGGGAGGATACGCAGTATTTT.

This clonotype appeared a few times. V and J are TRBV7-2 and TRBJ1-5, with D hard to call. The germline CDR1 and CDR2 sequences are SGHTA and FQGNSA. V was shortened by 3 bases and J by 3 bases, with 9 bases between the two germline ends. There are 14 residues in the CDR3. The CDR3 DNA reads TGTGCCAGCAGCTTCGAGGGAAACAATCAGCCCCAGCATTTT. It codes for CASSFEGNNQPQHF.

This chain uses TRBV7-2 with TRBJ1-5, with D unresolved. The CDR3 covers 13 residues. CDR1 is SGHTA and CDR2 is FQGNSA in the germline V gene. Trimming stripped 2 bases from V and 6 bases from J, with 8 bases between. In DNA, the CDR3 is TGTGCCAGCAGCTTACTACACGGTCAGCCCCAGCATTTT. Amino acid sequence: CASSLLHGQPQHF.

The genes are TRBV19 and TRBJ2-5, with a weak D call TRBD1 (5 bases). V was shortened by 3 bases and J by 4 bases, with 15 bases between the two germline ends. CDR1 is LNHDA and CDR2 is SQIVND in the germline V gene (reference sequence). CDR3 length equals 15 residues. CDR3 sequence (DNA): TGTGCCAGTAGTATCTCCAGGGAAGGAAGAGAGACCCAGTACTTC. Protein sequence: CASSISREGRETQYF.